The 2 T cell receptor beta chains given below trace back to one sample, sequenced in a study of blood T cell repertoires in COVID-19 (dated by TCRdb to about 2020). Library prep was done by the immunoSEQ multiplex PCR assay. As stored in TCRdb, this immuneACCESS dataset retains in-frame rearrangements with V and J assigned. A fraction of the clones does not appear; measured against another copy, unresolved V genes explain less than half of the discrepancy, and the remainder lacks a known reason. This sample gives about 370,000 clones in total; about 89% of them show up just once. Around 3% of the sample comes from the top ten. Specimen: peripheral blood. The receptors stem from a woman in her twenties or thirties with COVID-19, enrolled during active disease.

V usage is TRBV2 and J usage is TRBJ2-3, with 10 bases that match TRBD1. The CDR3 has 15 amino acids. V lost 5 bases and J lost 5; bases outside the gene matches: 7. CDR1 SNHLY and CDR2 FYNNEI come from the germline V gene. CDR3 sequence reads: CASSPMDRGGDTQYF. Here the CDR3 DNA reads TGTGCCAGCAGTCCAATGGACAGGGGGGGAGATACGCAGTATTTT.

The CDR3 coding sequence is TGTGCCAGCAGTTCTTTCCTTTCGGACAAGGGGAACTACGAGCAGTACTTC. It specifies CASSSFLSDKGNYEQYF. The V call is TRBV27, the J call TRBJ2-7; a possible D gene is TRBD1 (5 bases). Germline V gene data show CDR1 as MNHEY and CDR2 as SMNVEV (reference sequence). This CDR3 comprises 17 residues. The germline V and J ends were trimmed by 4 bases and 3 bases, with 22 bases remaining between them.